A single sample gave rise to the 31 T cell receptor beta chains below, sequenced in a study of blood T cell repertoires in COVID-19. The repertoire was sequenced with immunoSEQ multiplex PCR; TCRdb's copy has only in-frame clones and lacks some. The sample lists 170,000 or so clones; 80% to 85% were seen once. The sequenced sample consisted of peripheral blood. The receptors stem from a woman between 40 and 55 years old with COVID-19, enrolled during active disease.

This rearrangement joins TRBV14 to TRBJ2-3; D is unresolved. The germline V gene encodes CDR1 SGHDN and CDR2 FVKESK. V lost 4 bases to trimming and J lost 1 base, with 6 bases between them. The CDR3 is made up of 13 amino acids. Here the CDR3 DNA reads TGTGCCAGCAGCCCTTTAGGCACAGATACGCAGTATTTT. Protein sequence: CASSPLGTDTQYF.

The chain couples TRBV9 to TRBJ2-1, with TRBD2 matching 8 bases. In germline, CDR1 is SGDLS, CDR2 YYNGEE. The CDR3 runs 13 residues. Trimming at V came to 2 bases and at J to 9 bases, leaving 4 bases not matched to a gene. This chain's CDR3 is CASSVGGDGEQFF. CDR3 nucleotides: TGTGCCAGCAGCGTCGGGGGGGACGGTGAGCAGTTCTTC.

The chain couples TRBV29-1 to TRBJ2-1, with TRBD2 matching 12 bases. This CDR3 region has 14 residues. Per the germline V gene, CDR1 is SQVTM and CDR2 is ANQGSEA. V shed 4 bases, J shed 8 bases, and the junction held 6 bases outside the gene matches. The CDR3 DNA reads TGCAGCGTTGGACTAGCGGGAGACAGCGATGAGCAGTTCTTC. It yields the protein CSVGLAGDSDEQFF.

The chain joins TRBV12-3 or TRBV12-4 to TRBJ1-2, with 7 bases fitting TRBD1. Trimming took 3 bases from V and 7 from J; bases not matched to a gene: 5. The CDR3 is made up of 13 amino acids. The CDR3 DNA is TGTGCCAGCAGTTTGTGGACAGGTTTTGGCTACACCTTC. Its protein is CASSLWTGFGYTF.

This clone was seen a few times. CDR3 sequence: CASSQGRTGMGMNTEAFF. The CDR3 bases are TGTGCCAGCAGCCAAGGCCGGACAGGCATGGGGATGAACACTGAAGCTTTCTTT. This chain connects TRBV4-2 to TRBJ1-1; the match to TRBD1 covers 7 bases. Germline loops: CDR1 LGHNA, CDR2 YNFKEQ. This CDR3 is built from 18 residues. Trimming cost V 1 base and J 0 bases; bases outside gene matches: 11.

V gene TRBV5-4 combines with J gene TRBJ2-7; TRBD1 might be the D (6 bases). This CDR3 has 15 residues. V was trimmed by 4 bases and J by 4 bases, leaving 18 bases between them. Germline-derived CDR1 and CDR2 are SGHNT and YYREEE (reference sequence). The CDR3 here is CASSLPGAYIYEQYF. In nucleotides, the CDR3 is TGTGCCAGCAGCCTTCCAGGGGCCTATATTTACGAGCAGTACTTC.

This clone showed up just a few times. This chain joins TRBV10-2 and TRBJ2-1; TRBD2 agrees at 10 bases. Germline V gene data show CDR1 as WSHSY and CDR2 as SAAADI. The CDR3 is made up of 15 amino acids. J gave up 8 bases and V 6 bases, and 10 bases lay outside the gene matches. The CDR3 region has the DNA TGCGCCAGCAGGACCCTAGCGGGGGAAAGAGATGAGCAGTTCTTC. Its protein product is CASRTLAGERDEQFF.

The chain recombines TRBV28 with TRBJ1-2; no definite D call. The CDR3 consists of 13 residues. Germline V gives CDR1 MDHEN, CDR2 SYDVKM. V lost 5 bases to trimming and J lost 4 bases, with 11 bases between them. The CDR3 DNA follows: TGTGCCAGCAGTCCCCGTGGCTTCTATGGCTACACCTTC. Residues: CASSPRGFYGYTF.

This sequence joins TRBV5-4 and TRBJ2-2; 9 bases are a match to TRBD2. CDR1 and CDR2 (germline): SGHNT, YYREEE (reference sequence). The CDR3 is made up of 17 amino acids. V shed 0 bases, J shed 4 bases, and the junction held 7 bases outside the gene matches. The DNA of the CDR3 is TGTGCCAGCAGCTTGGCCGGAGCGGGAGGACGCACCGGGGAGCTGTTTTTT. This codes for CASSLAGAGGRTGELFF.

The chain uses TRBV5-1 and TRBJ2-3, with TRBD1 identical over 9 bases. The CDR3 sequence is 17 residues long. Germline lookup yields CDR1 SGHRS and CDR2 YFSETQ. Unmatched junction bases numbered 14, after V lost 4 bases and J lost 5 bases. The chain's CDR3 is CASSPTVSGTGKDTQYF. The CDR3 DNA follows: TGCGCCAGCAGCCCGACGGTGTCCGGGACAGGGAAAGATACGCAGTATTTT.

This chain connects TRBV7-6 to TRBJ2-3; TRBD1 might be the D (6 bases). V was shortened by 1 base and J by 2 bases, with 19 bases between the two germline ends. CDR3 length: 18 amino acids. Germline V lookup: CDR1 SGHVS, CDR2 FNYEAQ. The CDR3 region is CASSLVVRGHAFTDTQYF. The CDR3 coding sequence is TGTGCCAGCAGCTTAGTGGTGAGGGGACACGCGTTCACAGATACGCAGTATTTT.

The gene calls are TRBV3-1 (or the pseudogene TRBV3-2) and TRBJ1-4; weak D call: TRBD1 (6 bases). CDR1 and CDR2 from the germline V gene are LGHDT and YNNKEL (reference sequence). This CDR3 spans 14 amino acids. The V and J ends lost 5 bases and 7 bases respectively, with 14 bases between them. CDR3 sequence (DNA): TGTGCCAGCAGCTTCGGGGGGGCGGGTGAAAAACTGTTTTTT. Its translation: CASSFGGAGEKLFF.

The chain couples TRBV11-3 to TRBJ2-2, with TRBD1 as a possible D gene (6 bases). The germline CDR1 and CDR2 sequences are SGHNT and YENEEA. The germline V and J ends were trimmed by 4 bases and 1 base, with 13 bases remaining between them. CDR3 length: 16 amino acids. The CDR3, as DNA: TGTGCCAGCAGCTATCGGACAGCCCAGAACACCGGGGAGCTGTTTTTT. Amino acids: CASSYRTAQNTGELFF.

The chain carries TRBV19 and TRBJ1-2; D not certain. V lost 5 bases and J lost 4, with 11 bases in between. In germline, CDR1 is LNHDA, CDR2 SQIVND (reference sequence). The CDR3 covers 13 residues. Here the CDR3 DNA reads TGTGCCAGTAGTGCCGCGGCTAGCTATGGCTACACCTTC. It translates to CASSAAASYGYTF.

The V gene is TRBV10-2, the J gene TRBJ2-7; D may be TRBD1 (6 bases). The V end was cut by 5 bases, the J end by 5 bases, with 13 bases between. The germline V gene encodes CDR1 WSHSY and CDR2 SAAADI. CDR3 length: 13 residues. This CDR3 reads CASSFNRADEQYF. The DNA for the CDR3 is TGCGCCAGCAGTTTTAACAGGGCAGACGAGCAGTACTTC.

This clone turned up a few times. The V gene is TRBV20-1, the J gene TRBJ1-2; the match to TRBD1 covers 9 bases. The CDR3 extends over 11 amino acids. V lost 6 bases and J lost 14; bases outside the gene matches: 10. Germline V lookup: CDR1 DFQATT, CDR2 SNEGSKA (reference sequence). CDR3 amino acids: CSAKQGARATF. In DNA form, the CDR3 reads TGCAGTGCCAAACAGGGGGCGCGGGCAACCTTC.

In its sample, this clone was seen many times. The same CDR3 can be traced to other DNA sequences in this sample. The gene calls are TRBV18 and TRBJ1-5; D is unresolved. The CDR3 extends over 13 amino acids. Germline CDR1 KGHSH, CDR2 LQKENI. Trimming shortened V by 3 bases and J by 4 bases, and 7 bases separated the two germline ends. As DNA, the CDR3 is TGTGCCAGCTCACCCTCAGGAAATCAGCCCCAGCATTTT. It encodes CASSPSGNQPQHF.

The sample holds one count of this clone. The CDR3 sequence: CASSLDRGSTDTQYF. The CDR3 region has the DNA TGCGCCAGCAGCTTGGACAGGGGGAGCACAGATACGCAGTATTTT. The chain links TRBV5-1 to TRBJ2-3, with TRBD1 matching over 8 bases. This CDR3 comprises 15 residues. The J segment lost 0 bases and the V segment lost 0 bases, leaving 0 bases of the junction unmatched. The V gene's germline CDR1 is SGHRS and CDR2 YFSETQ.

This clone came up once. The chain has TRBV7-2 and TRBJ2-1, with a possible D match to TRBD2 (6 bases). The CDR3 is made up of 13 amino acids. With 3 bases removed from V and 7 bases from J, the gap between germline ends came to 10 bases. Germline V lookup: CDR1 SGHTA, CDR2 FQGNSA. The CDR3 coding sequence is TGTGCCAGCAGCTTTCGGGCGGGGAATGAGCAGTTCTTC. It translates to CASSFRAGNEQFF.

The chain recombines TRBV19 with TRBJ2-2, with a possible D match to TRBD2 (6 bases). The V end lost 8 bases, the J end lost 9 bases, and 19 bases lay between the germline ends. This CDR3 contains 14 residues. Looked up from germline, CDR1 is LNHDA and CDR2 is SQIVND (reference sequence). Here the CDR3 DNA reads TGTGCCAGTGGACCCCTCGGGACTGTTCGGGAGCTGTTTTTT. This sequence encodes CASGPLGTVRELFF. Drawing the rest from reference TRBV19 and TRBJ2-2, the complete variable domain is DGGITQSPKYLFRKEGQNVTLSCEQNLNHDAMYWYRQDPGQGLRLIYYSQIVNDFQKGDIAEGYSVSREKKESFPLTVTSAQKNPTAFYLCASGPLGTVRELFFGEGSRLTVL.

This sequence joins TRBV19 and TRBJ1-6; TRBD1 matches 9 bases. Germline V gives CDR1 LNHDA, CDR2 SQIVND (reference sequence). There are 15 residues in the CDR3. V was pared by 8 bases and J by 5 bases, with 7 bases of the junction left unmatched. CDR3 sequence (DNA): TGTGCCAGTGGACCCCGGGACAGGGATAATTCACCCCTCCACTTT. Translated, it gives CASGPRDRDNSPLHF.

V is TRBV5-1 and J is TRBJ2-3; TRBD2 agrees at 10 bases. The CDR3 length is 15 residues. Germline V gene data show CDR1 as SGHRS and CDR2 as YFSETQ. V was pared by 4 bases and J by 3 bases, with 5 bases of the junction left unmatched. Here the CDR3 DNA reads TGCGCCAGCAGCCTTAGCGGGGGGCCAACAGATACGCAGTATTTT. Its protein product is CASSLSGGPTDTQYF.

The chain has TRBV11-2 and TRBJ2-2, with 15 bases lining up with TRBD2. V shed 5 bases and J 1 base; nucleotides not matched to a gene: 5. The CDR3 runs to 18 residues. Germline assignment: CDR1 SGHAT and CDR2 FQNNGV. The CDR3 loop is CASSVRTSGRENTGELFF. In DNA form, the CDR3 reads TGTGCCAGCAGCGTTCGGACTAGCGGGAGGGAGAACACCGGGGAGCTGTTTTTT.

Judged by abundance, this clone is medium-sized. V and J are TRBV7-8 and TRBJ2-3, with TRBD2 identical over 7 bases. Trimming at V came to 1 base and at J to 5 bases, leaving 3 bases not matched to a gene. This CDR3 is 14 amino acids long. Germline V gene lookup returns CDR1 SGHVS and CDR2 FQNEAQ. The DNA for the CDR3 is TGTGCCAGCAGCTTAGGACTAGCCGTAGATACGCAGTATTTT. It specifies CASSLGLAVDTQYF.

This chain connects TRBV6-1 to TRBJ1-1, with 11 bases fitting TRBD1. Germline V gene lookup returns CDR1 MNHNS and CDR2 SASEGT. The J segment lost 4 bases and the V segment lost 0 bases, leaving 1 base of the junction unmatched. The CDR3 has 15 residues. In nucleotides, the CDR3 is TGTGCCAGCAGTGAAGCAGGGACAGGGGGCACTGAAGCTTTCTTT. Its translation: CASSEAGTGGTEAFF.

This rearrangement joins TRBV19 to TRBJ2-1; 9 bases are a match to TRBD2. CDR1 and CDR2 (germline): LNHDA, SQIVND (reference sequence). The CDR3 length is 14 residues. Losses at the gene ends were 7 bases for V and 7 bases for J; bases not matched to a gene: 8. This CDR3 reads CASKLGLAINEQFF. CDR3 coding DNA: TGTGCCAGTAAATTAGGACTAGCGATAAATGAGCAGTTCTTC.

The chain couples TRBV7-2 to TRBJ2-1; tentatively, D is TRBD1 (6 bases). The CDR3 runs 14 residues. Trimming took off 5 bases at V and 10 bases at J, with 18 bases between the two ends. The V gene's germline CDR1 is SGHTA and CDR2 FQGNSA. This CDR3 is CASSHRALTAEQFF. The CDR3 nucleotides are TGTGCCAGCAGCCACAGGGCCCTGACGGCCGAGCAGTTCTTC.

The chain couples TRBV5-6 to TRBJ1-4; D remains unclear. CDR3 length: 14 amino acids. Trimming took 3 bases from V and 1 from J, leaving 7 bases between them. CDR1 SGHDT and CDR2 YYEEEE come from the germline V gene. The CDR3 protein is CASSSRITNEKLFF. The CDR3, as DNA: TGTGCCAGCAGCTCCCGTATAACTAATGAAAAACTGTTTTTT.

The chain uses TRBV19 and TRBJ2-7, with D possibly matching TRBD1 (7 bases). Germline loops: CDR1 LNHDA, CDR2 SQIVND (reference sequence). The V end was cut by 3 bases, the J end by 4 bases, with 16 bases between. CDR3 length equals 15 residues. The CDR3 is CASSMGKQGTYEQYF. Here the CDR3 DNA reads TGTGCCAGTAGTATGGGAAAACAGGGGACTTACGAGCAGTACTTC.

The V and J genes are TRBV9 and TRBJ2-7; D remains unclear. Germline-derived CDR1 and CDR2 are SGDLS and YYNGEE. V dropped 0 bases and J dropped 4 bases, with 5 bases sitting between them. The CDR3 consists of 12 residues. The CDR3 sequence: CASSVGPYEQYF. The CDR3 coding sequence is TGTGCCAGCAGCGTAGGTCCGTACGAGCAGTACTTC.

The J gene is TRBJ1-2, the V gene TRBV24-1; 10 bases are a match to TRBD1. CDR3 length: 16 residues. CDR1 is KGHDR, CDR2 SFDVKD, per germline. The ends lost 7 bases at V and 5 bases at J; junction bases unmatched: 12. The CDR3 DNA follows: TGTGCCACCAGCCCCGGGACAGGGGATGGCTTTTATGGCTACACCTTC. This translates into CATSPGTGDGFYGYTF.